This TCR beta chain comes out of a study of T cell changes during pregnancy in multiple sclerosis. The CDR3 is 14 residues long. CDR1 is SGHTA, CDR2 FQGNSA, per germline. V lost 3 bases, J lost 10 bases, and 6 bases stayed unmatched. Clones were sequenced by immunoSEQ multiplex PCR, and TCRdb holds only the in-frame ones, with some missing. The table includes around 97,000 clones, around nine tenths detected once. The sequence came from a female donor in good health, enrolled as a control in a pregnancy study. The chain combines TRBV7-2 with TRBJ2-1; 10 bases map to TRBD2. The source material was peripheral blood, sampled in the second trimester of pregnancy. For the CDR3, the DNA is TGTGCCAGCAGCTTTAGAGCGGGAGGGGAGGAGCAGTTCTTC. As protein: CASSFRAGGEEQFF.